A single sample gave rise to the 15 T cell receptor beta chains below, sequenced in a study of OX40 agonist ivuxolimab in advanced cancers. Measured with immunoSEQ multiplex PCR; TCRdb has only the in-frame clones, and not every one. The sample contains 80,000 to 85,000 clones, about 86% of which appear only once. The sample consisted of CD4+ or CD8+ T cells sorted from blood, taken in a trial of the OX40 agonist ivuxolimab. These receptors all stem from an adult with an advanced solid tumor such as melanoma, head and neck, liver or kidney cancer.

The rearrangement uses TRBV7-9 and TRBJ2-7; 8 nucleotides align to TRBD1. The V gene end was trimmed by 7 bases and the J gene end by 0 bases; junction bases not matched to a gene: 14. The CDR3 consists of 17 residues. CDR1 and CDR2 from the germline V gene are SEHNR and FQNEAQ (reference sequence). Here the CDR3 DNA reads TGTGCCAGCAACCTATACCCAGGGGGCCTCCACTCCTACGAGCAGTACTTC. It yields the protein CASNLYPGGLHSYEQYF.

The chain uses TRBV11-1 and TRBJ1-4, with D possibly being TRBD1 (6 bases). CDR3 length: 13 amino acids. Trimming removed 5 bases from V and 5 bases from J, with 9 bases in between. CDR1 is SGHAT, CDR2 FQDESV, per germline (reference sequence). DNA of the CDR3: TGTGCCAGCAGCCCCACAGGGAATGAAAAACTGTTTTTT. Translation: CASSPTGNEKLFF.

The CDR3 DNA reads as TGCGCCAGCAGCTTGGATAGCGGCCATCCCTACGAGCAGTACTTC. This encodes CASSLDSGHPYEQYF. The gene calls are TRBV5-1 and TRBJ2-7; perhaps TRBD2 as D (6 bases). V was pared by 0 bases and J by 2 bases, with 12 bases between. Germline V gene data show CDR1 as SGHRS and CDR2 as YFSETQ. This CDR3 is built from 15 residues.

The rearrangement links TRBV11-2 to TRBJ1-6, with D perhaps matching TRBD1 (5 bases). The CDR3 has 13 residues. Trimming stripped 1 base from V and 11 bases from J, with 9 bases between. Germline V lookup: CDR1 SGHAT, CDR2 FQNNGV. The CDR3 protein is CASSLGGAPPLHF. DNA for the CDR3: TGTGCCAGCAGCTTAGGAGGGGCGCCACCCCTCCACTTT.

This clone was found once. The gene calls are TRBV5-1 and TRBJ1-5; 9 nucleotides align to TRBD1. The CDR3 spans 16 residues. V shed 4 bases and J 4 bases; nucleotides not matched to a gene: 9. CDR1 and CDR2 (germline): SGHRS, YFSETQ. Here the CDR3 DNA reads TGCGCCAGCAGCCTTACAGGGGGCATATCAAATCAGCCCCAGCATTTT. It yields the protein CASSLTGGISNQPQHF.

This rearrangement joins TRBV18 to TRBJ1-2, with 11 bases aligning to TRBD1. The ends lost 0 bases at V and 8 bases at J; junction bases unmatched: 5. Germline CDR1 and CDR2: KGHSH and LQKENI. This CDR3 has 15 amino acids. CDR3 sequence reads: CASSPPDRGLVGYTF. CDR3 sequence (DNA): TGTGCCAGCTCACCACCGGACAGGGGGCTGGTAGGCTACACCTTC. Full variable domain (remainder filled in from reference TRBV18 and TRBJ1-2): NAGVMQNPRHLVRRRGQEARLRCSPMKGHSHVYWYRQLPEEGLKFMVYLQKENIIDESGMPKERFSAEFPKEGPSILRIQQVVRGDSAAYFCASSPPDRGLVGYTFGSGTRLTVV.

V usage is TRBV18 and J usage is TRBJ2-7, with TRBD2 matching over 7 bases. The CDR3 runs to 15 residues. Unmatched junction bases numbered 7, after V lost 3 bases and J lost 2 bases. Germline V gene lookup returns CDR1 KGHSH and CDR2 LQKENI. CDR3 amino acids: CASSPGTTSPYEQYF. DNA of the CDR3: TGTGCCAGCTCACCCGGGACTACGAGTCCCTACGAGCAGTACTTC.

This clone was counted a single time. DNA for the CDR3: TGTGCCAGCGGTGGTCGGGCGTGGAACACTGAAGCTTTCTTT. This encodes CASGGRAWNTEAFF. V gene TRBV7-2 combines with J gene TRBJ1-1; unclear D gene. This CDR3 spans 14 amino acids. Germline CDR1 and CDR2: SGHTA and FQGNSA. V dropped 8 bases and J dropped 1 base, with 14 bases sitting between them.

This chain uses TRBV6-4 with TRBJ2-6; the match to TRBD1 covers 7 bases. The CDR3 is 15 residues long. Germline V gives CDR1 MRHNA, CDR2 SNTAGT. Unmatched junction bases numbered 4, after V lost 6 bases and J lost 2 bases. The CDR3 region has the DNA TGTGCCAGCAGACCGACAGGGACTGGGGCCAACGTCCTGACTTTC. Its protein product is CASRPTGTGANVLTF.

J is TRBJ2-1 and V is TRBV11-2; D not certain. This CDR3 contains 11 residues. Trimming cost V 3 bases and J 7 bases, with 4 bases left between them. Germline CDR1 and CDR2: SGHAT and FQNNGV. This CDR3 is CASSFLNEQFF. The CDR3 bases are TGTGCCAGCAGCTTTCTGAATGAGCAGTTCTTC.

V gene TRBV2 combines with J gene TRBJ2-1, with TRBD2 identical over 9 bases. The germline V gene encodes CDR1 SNHLY and CDR2 FYNNEI. V was clipped by 9 bases and J by 5 bases; unmatched bases: 8. The CDR3 sequence is 14 residues long. As DNA, the CDR3 is TGTGCCAGTCGGGCTAGCGGGACTGACAATGAGCAGTTCTTC. Its translation is CASRASGTDNEQFF.

This clone was observed a handful of times. The chain couples TRBV11-2 to TRBJ1-6; D gene unclear. CDR1 is SGHAT and CDR2 is FQNNGV in the germline V gene. The CDR3 length is 18 residues. Deletions cut 5 bases from V and 0 bases from J, with 17 bases between. DNA for the CDR3: TGTGCCAGCAGCCCTCGCTCGGGCGGGAGCTCCTATAATTCACCCCTCCACTTT. Translation gives CASSPRSGGSSYNSPLHF.

This rearrangement joins TRBV30 to TRBJ2-7; D not certain. V was pared by 2 bases and J by 2 bases, with 7 bases between. This CDR3 is built from 12 residues. Germline loops: CDR1 GTSNPN, CDR2 SVGIG (reference sequence). The CDR3 DNA is TGTGCCTGGAGTCCAGGAGCCTACGAGCAGTACTTC. Amino acids: CAWSPGAYEQYF. The complete variable domain, with remaining parts taken from reference TRBV30 and TRBJ2-7, reads SQTIHQWPATLVQPVGSPLSLECTVEGTSNPNLYWYRQAAGRGLQLLFYSVGIGQISSEVPQNLSASRPQDRQFILSSKKLLLSDSGFYLCAWSPGAYEQYFGPGTRLTVT.

V is TRBV6-6 and J is TRBJ1-5, with D possibly TRBD1 on 5 matching bases. Germline CDR1 MNHNY, CDR2 SVGAGI (reference sequence). Trimming shortened V by 8 bases and J by 6 bases, and 11 bases separated the two germline ends. The CDR3 loop spans 12 amino acids. The CDR3 protein is CASAGHAQPQHF. In nucleotides, the CDR3 is TGTGCCAGCGCGGGGCACGCTCAGCCCCAGCATTTT.

The rearrangement links TRBV6-1 to TRBJ2-7; D may match TRBD1 or TRBD2 (5 bases each). Between the trimmed V and J ends, which lost 4 bases and 3 bases, there was a span of 19 bases. CDR3 size: 16 residues. Germline V lookup: CDR1 MNHNS, CDR2 SASEGT. This CDR3 reads CASSGDAAVFGYEQYF. The CDR3 DNA sequence: TGTGCCAGCAGTGGGGACGCGGCTGTGTTTGGCTACGAGCAGTACTTC.